The present TCR beta chain was sequenced within a study of CD8 T cells in Susac syndrome (dated by TCRdb to about 2019). Background for the entire study: Whether CD8+ T cell activation and differentiation in Susac syndrome was antigen driven was tested using repertoire sequencing. The clonality of the CD8+ T cell repertoire was compared across approximately eleven healthy donors, some 14 Susac syndrome patients and around 16 multiple sclerosis patients.

This clonotype has more than one count but fewer than ten. What this receptor recognizes is not known. The record has no base qualities; no much larger clone is one base away. General findings and caveats noted by the study authors: The study acknowledged that relatively few individuals were included in the TCR sequencing and HLA analysis.

CDR3 length: 14 amino acids, cysteine to phenylalanine. The read is trimmed to its CDR3 DNA, 42 bases read in frame from base 1. Deletion took 3 bases off V and 9 bases off J, with a span of 15 bases between the germline ends. From the germline V gene, CDR1 is SGHTA and CDR2 is FQGNSA. Peripheral blood CD8+ and CD4+ T cells from healthy donors, Susac syndrome patients and multiple sclerosis patients were profiled by high-throughput TCR beta sequencing. The multiple sclerosis controls were treatment-naive patients whose relapsing-remitting disease, either stable or active, fulfilled the revised McDonald criteria. Bulk CD8+ and CD4+ T cells were purified magnetically by negative isolation, whereas CD8+ TEMRA cells were enriched by FACS. Blood was collected in EDTA tubes and processed within 24 hours, with PBMCs isolated through density gradient centrifugation. PBMCs intended for TCR sequencing were cryopreserved in liquid nitrogen and were subsequently thawed in a 37 degrees C water bath. A purity of at least 90% was achieved for sorted or isolated CD4+, CD8+ and CD8+ TEMRA cells.

RNA was extracted using the RNeasy kit, and about 0.45 to 1 ug of the RNA was reverse transcribed with random hexamers. TCR beta CDR3 regions were amplified with the immunoSEQ multiplex PCR assay covering 54 Vbeta and 13 Jbeta segments. To correct PCR amplification bias, a synthetic template baseline was used for both primer optimization and computational correction. The original methods were these. Reads were annotated to V, D and J genes per IMGT and analyzed with immunoSEQ Analyzer, keeping only productive sequences. To calculate clonality, Shannon entropy was normalized by log2 of the number of productive unique sequences and then subtracted from one. For each patient and control, public and private clones were evaluated within the 100 most prevalent clones. A clone was defined as Susac-specific if it was absent from the healthy and MS cohorts, from more than 850 published viral clones and from other ImmuneACCESS disease sequences. TCRdb applied fastp at Q25 and MiXCR to the public reads, then kept only in-frame beta chains. CDR3 protein sequences are deduplicated, and each keeps its most common genes and DNA. The V and J calls here are based on TCRdb, not the publication. In this sample the table shows around 130,000 distinct CDR3 sequences, around nine tenths of which occur a single time. The ten largest make up about 0.25% of the sample.

The V and J segments used are TRBV7-2 and TRBJ2-1; matching of 5 bases hints at TRBD2 as the D gene. The sample taken for sequencing was CD8+ T cells from PBMCs. The sequence came from a human donor with multiple sclerosis. The DNA sequence is given as TGTGCCAGCAGCTTTCGGGTATCTGAGGGTGAGCAGTTCTTC. Its translation reads: CASSFRVSEGEQFF.